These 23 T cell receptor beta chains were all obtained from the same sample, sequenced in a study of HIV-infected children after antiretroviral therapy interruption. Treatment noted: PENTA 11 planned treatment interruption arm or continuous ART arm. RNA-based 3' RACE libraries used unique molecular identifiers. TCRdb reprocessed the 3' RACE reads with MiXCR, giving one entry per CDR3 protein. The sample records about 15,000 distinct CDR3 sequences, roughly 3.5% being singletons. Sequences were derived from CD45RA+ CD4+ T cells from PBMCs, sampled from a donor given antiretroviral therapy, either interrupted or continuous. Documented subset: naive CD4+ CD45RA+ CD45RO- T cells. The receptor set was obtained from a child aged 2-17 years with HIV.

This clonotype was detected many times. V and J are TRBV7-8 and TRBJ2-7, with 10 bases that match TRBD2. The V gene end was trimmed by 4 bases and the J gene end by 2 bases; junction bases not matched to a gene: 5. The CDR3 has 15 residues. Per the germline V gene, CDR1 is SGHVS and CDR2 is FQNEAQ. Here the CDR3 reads CASSWLAGDTYEQYF. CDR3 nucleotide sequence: TGTGCCAGCAGCTGGCTAGCGGGGGATACCTACGAGCAGTACTTC.

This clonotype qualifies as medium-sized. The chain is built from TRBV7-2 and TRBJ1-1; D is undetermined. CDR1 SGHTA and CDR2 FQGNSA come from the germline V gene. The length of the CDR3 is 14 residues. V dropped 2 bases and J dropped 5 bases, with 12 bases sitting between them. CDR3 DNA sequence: TGTGCCAGCAGCTTATTTAATGCGGGGACTGAAGCTTTCTTT. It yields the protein CASSLFNAGTEAFF.

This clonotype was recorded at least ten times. The CDR3 region has the DNA TGCAGTGCTAGAGGGTACAGTTACTCAGATACGCAGTATTTT. Amino acids: CSARGYSYSDTQYF. The chain is built from TRBV20-1 and TRBJ2-3; D is undetermined. V was trimmed by 1 base and J by 4 bases, leaving 12 bases between them. CDR3 length: 14 amino acids. Germline values: CDR1 DFQATT, CDR2 SNEGSKA (reference sequence).

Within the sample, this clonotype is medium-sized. The CDR3 here is CASSLAYGSGNTIYF. In DNA form, the CDR3 reads TGCGCCAGCAGCTTGGCCTACGGCTCTGGAAACACCATATATTTT. This chain joins TRBV5-1 and TRBJ1-3; D is undetermined. V was trimmed by 0 bases and J by 0 bases, leaving 7 bases between them. Germline assignment: CDR1 SGHRS and CDR2 YFSETQ. CDR3 length equals 15 residues. Complete variable domain (other parts from reference TRBV5-1 and TRBJ1-3): KAGVTQTPRYLIKTRGQQVTLSCSPISGHRSVSWYQQTPGQGLQFLFEYFSETQRNKGNFPGRFSGRQFSNSRSEMNVSTLELGDSALYLCASSLAYGSGNTIYFGEGSWLTVV.

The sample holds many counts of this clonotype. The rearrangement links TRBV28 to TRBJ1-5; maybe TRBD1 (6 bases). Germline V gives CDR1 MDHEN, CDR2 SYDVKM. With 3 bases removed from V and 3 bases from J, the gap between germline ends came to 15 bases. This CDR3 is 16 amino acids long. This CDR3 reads CASSFGTQGFNQPQHF. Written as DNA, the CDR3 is TGTGCCAGCAGTTTCGGCACACAGGGTTTCAATCAGCCCCAGCATTTT.

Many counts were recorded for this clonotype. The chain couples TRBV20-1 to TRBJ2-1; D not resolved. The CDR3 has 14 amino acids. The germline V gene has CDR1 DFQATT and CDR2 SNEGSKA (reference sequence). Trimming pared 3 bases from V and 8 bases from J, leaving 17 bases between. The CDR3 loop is CSARAPNRLDEQFF. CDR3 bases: TGCAGTGCTAGGGCGCCCAATCGCCTCGATGAGCAGTTCTTC.

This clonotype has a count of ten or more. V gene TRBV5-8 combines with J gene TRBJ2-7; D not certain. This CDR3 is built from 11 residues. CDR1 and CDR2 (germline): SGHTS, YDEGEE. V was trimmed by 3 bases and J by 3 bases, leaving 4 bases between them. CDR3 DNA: TGTGCCAGCAGCTCCGTCTACGAGCAGTACTTC. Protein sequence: CASSSVYEQYF.

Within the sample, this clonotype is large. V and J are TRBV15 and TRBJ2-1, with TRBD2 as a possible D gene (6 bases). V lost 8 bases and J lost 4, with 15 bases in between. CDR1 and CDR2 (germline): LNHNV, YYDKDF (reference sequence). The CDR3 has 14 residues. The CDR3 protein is CATSGLGLYNEQFF. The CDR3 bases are TGTGCCACCTCGGGGCTGGGACTTTACAATGAGCAGTTCTTC.

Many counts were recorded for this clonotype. CDR3 nucleotide sequence: TGTGCCAGCACCGAATTCGGGACTAGCGGGGGGGAGAGCTGGAATGAGCAGTTCTTC. Its translation: CASTEFGTSGGESWNEQFF. This chain connects TRBV6-4 to TRBJ2-1; TRBD2 aligns across 16 bases. CDR3 length equals 19 residues. Per the germline V gene, CDR1 is MRHNA and CDR2 is SNTAGT. The ends lost 7 bases at V and 7 bases at J; junction bases unmatched: 16.

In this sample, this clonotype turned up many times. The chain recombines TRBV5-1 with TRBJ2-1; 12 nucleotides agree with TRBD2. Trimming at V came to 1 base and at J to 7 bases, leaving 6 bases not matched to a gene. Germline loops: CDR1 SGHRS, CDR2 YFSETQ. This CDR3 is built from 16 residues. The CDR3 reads CASSLTGLAGGNEQFF. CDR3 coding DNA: TGCGCCAGCAGCTTGACGGGACTAGCGGGTGGAAATGAGCAGTTCTTC. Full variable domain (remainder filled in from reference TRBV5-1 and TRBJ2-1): KAGVTQTPRYLIKTRGQQVTLSCSPISGHRSVSWYQQTPGQGLQFLFEYFSETQRNKGNFPGRFSGRQFSNSRSEMNVSTLELGDSALYLCASSLTGLAGGNEQFFGPGTRLTVL.

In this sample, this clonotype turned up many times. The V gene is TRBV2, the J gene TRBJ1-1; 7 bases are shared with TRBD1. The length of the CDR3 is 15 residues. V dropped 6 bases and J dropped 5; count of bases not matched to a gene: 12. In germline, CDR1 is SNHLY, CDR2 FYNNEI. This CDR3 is CASRSGGQLRTEAFF. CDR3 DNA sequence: TGTGCCAGCAGATCAGGGGGACAGCTCAGGACTGAAGCTTTCTTT.

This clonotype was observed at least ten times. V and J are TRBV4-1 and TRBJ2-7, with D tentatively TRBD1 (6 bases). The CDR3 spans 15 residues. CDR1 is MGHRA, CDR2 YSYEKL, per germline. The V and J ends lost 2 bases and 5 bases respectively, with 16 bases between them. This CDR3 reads CASSQKGQGFDEQYF. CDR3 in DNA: TGCGCCAGCAGCCAAAAGGGCCAGGGGTTCGACGAGCAGTACTTC.

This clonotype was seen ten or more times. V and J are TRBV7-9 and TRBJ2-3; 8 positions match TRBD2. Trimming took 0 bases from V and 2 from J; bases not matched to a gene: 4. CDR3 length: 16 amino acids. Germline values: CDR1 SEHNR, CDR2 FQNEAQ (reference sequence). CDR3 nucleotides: TGTGCCAGCAGCTTAGCGCGGGGGGCCCCCACAGATACGCAGTATTTT. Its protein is CASSLARGAPTDTQYF.

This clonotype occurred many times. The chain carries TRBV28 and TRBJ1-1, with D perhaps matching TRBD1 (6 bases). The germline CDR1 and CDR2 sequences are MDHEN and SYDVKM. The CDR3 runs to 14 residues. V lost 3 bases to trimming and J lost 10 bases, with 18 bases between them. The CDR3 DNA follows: TGTGCCAGCAGTTTCCGGGACACCCGTTTCGGAGCTTTCTTT. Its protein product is CASSFRDTRFGAFF.

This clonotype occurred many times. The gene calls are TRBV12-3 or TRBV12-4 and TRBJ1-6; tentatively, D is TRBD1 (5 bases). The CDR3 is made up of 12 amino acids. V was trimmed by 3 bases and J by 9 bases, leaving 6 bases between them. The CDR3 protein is CASSFGGSPLHF. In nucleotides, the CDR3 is TGTGCCAGCAGTTTCGGGGGTTCACCCCTCCACTTT.

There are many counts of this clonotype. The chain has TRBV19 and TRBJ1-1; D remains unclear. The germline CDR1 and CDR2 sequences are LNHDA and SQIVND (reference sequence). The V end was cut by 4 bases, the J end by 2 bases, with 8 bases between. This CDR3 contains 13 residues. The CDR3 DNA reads TGTGCCAGTAGTACCCAACAAAACACTGAAGCTTTCTTT. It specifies CASSTQQNTEAFF.

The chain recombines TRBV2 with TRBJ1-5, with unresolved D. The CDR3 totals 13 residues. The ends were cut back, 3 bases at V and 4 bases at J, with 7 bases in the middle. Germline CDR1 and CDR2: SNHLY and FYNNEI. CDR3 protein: CASSDQINQPQHF. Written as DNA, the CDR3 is TGTGCCAGCAGTGATCAGATAAATCAGCCCCAGCATTTT.

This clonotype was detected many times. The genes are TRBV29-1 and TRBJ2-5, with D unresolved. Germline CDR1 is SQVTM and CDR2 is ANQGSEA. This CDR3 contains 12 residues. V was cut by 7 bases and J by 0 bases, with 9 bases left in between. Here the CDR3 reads CSGNLYQETQYF. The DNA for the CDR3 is TGCAGCGGCAACCTGTACCAAGAGACCCAGTACTTC.

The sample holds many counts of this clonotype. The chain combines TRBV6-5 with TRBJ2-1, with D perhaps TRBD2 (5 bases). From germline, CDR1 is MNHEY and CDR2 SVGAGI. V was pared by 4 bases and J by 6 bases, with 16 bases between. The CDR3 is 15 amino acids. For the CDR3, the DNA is TGTGCCAGCAGTTTTCGACCCCTCGCGGGCAATGAGCAGTTCTTC. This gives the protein CASSFRPLAGNEQFF.

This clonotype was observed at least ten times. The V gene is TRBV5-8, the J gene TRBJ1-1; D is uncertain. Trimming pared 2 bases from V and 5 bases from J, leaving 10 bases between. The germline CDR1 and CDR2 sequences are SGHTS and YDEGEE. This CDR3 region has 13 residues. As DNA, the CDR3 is TGTGCCAGCAGCTTTCGCGATACGACTGAAGCTTTCTTT. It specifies CASSFRDTTEAFF.

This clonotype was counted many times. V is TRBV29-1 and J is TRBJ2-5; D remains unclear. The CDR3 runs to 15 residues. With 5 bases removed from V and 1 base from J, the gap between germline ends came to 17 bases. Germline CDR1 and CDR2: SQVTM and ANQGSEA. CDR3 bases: TGCAGCGTTCCATCTAGGGAAGACGGCCAAGAGACCCAGTACTTC. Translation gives CSVPSREDGQETQYF.

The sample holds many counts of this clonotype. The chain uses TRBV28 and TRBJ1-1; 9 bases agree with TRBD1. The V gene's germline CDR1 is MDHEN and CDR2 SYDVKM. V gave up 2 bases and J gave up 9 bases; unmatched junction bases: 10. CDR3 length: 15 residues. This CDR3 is CASSLPTTGGGKAFF. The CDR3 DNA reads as TGTGCCAGCAGTTTACCTACGACAGGGGGGGGGAAAGCTTTCTTT. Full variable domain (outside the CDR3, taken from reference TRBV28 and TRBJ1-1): DVKVTQSSRYLVKRTGEKVFLECVQDMDHENMFWYRQDPGLGLRLIYFSYDVKMKEKGDIPEGYSVSREKKERFSLILESASTNQTSMYLCASSLPTTGGGKAFFGQGTRLTVV.

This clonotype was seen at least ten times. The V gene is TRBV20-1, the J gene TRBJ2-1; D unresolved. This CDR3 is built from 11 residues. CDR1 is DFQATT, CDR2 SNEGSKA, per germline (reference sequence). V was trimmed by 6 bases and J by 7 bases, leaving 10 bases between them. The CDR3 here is CSALIRNEQFF. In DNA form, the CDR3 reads TGCAGTGCCCTTATCAGGAATGAGCAGTTCTTC.